The T cell receptor beta chain described here comes from a study of tumor-infiltrating lymphocytes in primary liver carcinoma. Whole-study context: Staging of the tumors gave T1-T3 N0M0, with widths of roughly 4.2 to 11 cm. Overall study results and limits: The difference in top-250-clone fraction between tumors and blood was significant, favoring tumors (p = 0.039).

A constant-region primer served to make TCR beta cDNA from approximately 490 ng total RNA. Libraries for TCR beta were built through three nested multiplex PCR rounds, which together made up a slightly modified ARM-PCR procedure. The first two PCR rounds used TRBV1-TRBV30 primers with a Cbeta primer, nine to ten cycles each. TCRdb analysed the multiplex PCR reads with MiXCR anew, one entry per CDR3 protein. The sample has about 44,000 distinct CDR3 sequences; more than 60% are singletons. From roughly 18-30 mg of unsorted bulk tissue, DNA and RNA were co-extracted together. Deletions cut 11 bases from V and 0 bases from J, with 20 bases between. The CDR3 totals 15 residues. Germline CDR1 LGHNA, CDR2 YSLEER. Points on this clonotype: No antigen is known for it.

The sample comprised tumor-adjacent normal liver tissue. The rearrangement uses TRBV4-3 and TRBJ2-7; D might be TRBD1 (6 bases). This TCR was sampled from a woman in her twenties or thirties with primary liver carcinoma and hepatitis B virus infection. The CDR3 DNA follows: TGCGCCGGTAGCCAGCTACAGGACAGCTCCTACGAGCAGTACTTC. Translating it yields CAGSQLQDSSYEQYF.